These T cell receptor beta chains were read from a single sample in a study of PD-1 blockade in mismatch repair-deficient tumors. Clones were read by immunoSEQ multiplex PCR, and TCRdb kept only the in-frame ones, dropping some. Among about 34,000 clones listed, around 80% were seen once. Material: PBMCs, obtained 6 weeks after starting pembrolizumab. The receptor source for this set is an adult with mismatch repair-deficient cancer. The CDR3 runs from the conserved cysteine through the conserved F or W. The order of the fields is CDR3 length, D gene, clone size, V gene, J gene, CDR3 DNA, CDR3 protein. D genes are given only for firm matches. Clone size is stated in some rows and not others, as once, few, many or a class when expanded.

cdr3_length: 14; d_call: .; clone_size: .; v_call: TRBV27; j_call: TRBJ1-3; cdr3_nt: TGTGCCAGCAGTTCAGGGGTTGGTGGAAACACCATATATTTT; cdr3_aa: CASSSGVGGNTIYF
cdr3_length: 13; d_call: .; clone_size: once; v_call: TRBV6-6; j_call: TRBJ1-4; cdr3_nt: TGTGCCGAGCGGCGCGGCACTAATGAAAAACTGTTTTTT; cdr3_aa: CAERRGTNEKLFF
cdr3_length: 13; d_call: .; clone_size: .; v_call: TRBV19; j_call: TRBJ2-6; cdr3_nt: TGTGCCAGTACCTTCTCTGGGGCCAACGTCCTGACTTTC; cdr3_aa: CASTFSGANVLTF
cdr3_length: 15; d_call: .; clone_size: .; v_call: TRBV7-9; j_call: TRBJ1-5; cdr3_nt: TGTGCCAGCAGCTCAGAGGGCCCTAGCAATCAGCCCCAGCATTTT; cdr3_aa: CASSSEGPSNQPQHF
cdr3_length: 14; d_call: .; clone_size: .; v_call: TRBV13; j_call: TRBJ2-7; cdr3_nt: TGTGCCAGCAGGAGAGCGGGCCGCTCCTACGAGCAGTACTTC; cdr3_aa: CASRRAGRSYEQYF
cdr3_length: 15; d_call: .; clone_size: .; v_call: TRBV27; j_call: TRBJ2-7; cdr3_nt: TGTGCCAGCAGTTTAAGTATCAGGGGAACCTACGAGCAGTACTTC; cdr3_aa: CASSLSIRGTYEQYF
cdr3_length: 14; d_call: .; clone_size: .; v_call: TRBV9; j_call: TRBJ1-2; cdr3_nt: TGTGCCAGCAGCGTAGGAGGGAGTTTTGTTGGCTACACCTTC; cdr3_aa: CASSVGGSFVGYTF
cdr3_length: 14; d_call: TRBD1; clone_size: .; v_call: TRBV6-1; j_call: TRBJ1-4; cdr3_nt: TGTGCCAGCCGTTCGGGGCAGGGGGATGAAAAACTGTTTTTT; cdr3_aa: CASRSGQGDEKLFF
cdr3_length: 16; d_call: TRBD1; clone_size: .; v_call: TRBV28; j_call: TRBJ1-1; cdr3_nt: TGTGCCAGCAGTCCCCCGACAGGGGGAGGTGGGACTGAAGCTTTCTTT; cdr3_aa: CASSPPTGGGGTEAFF
cdr3_length: 13; d_call: .; clone_size: .; v_call: TRBV18; j_call: TRBJ1-3; cdr3_nt: TGTGCCAGCGCGGAACAGGGCCGAAACACCATATATTTT; cdr3_aa: CASAEQGRNTIYF
cdr3_length: 15; d_call: .; clone_size: .; v_call: TRBV7-9; j_call: TRBJ2-7; cdr3_nt: TGTGCCAGCAGCTTACAGGGGGGATCATACTACGAGCAGTACTTC; cdr3_aa: CASSLQGGSYYEQYF
cdr3_length: 15; d_call: .; clone_size: .; v_call: TRBV15; j_call: TRBJ1-1; cdr3_nt: TGTGCCACCAGCAGAGATCGGGGAACGGGGACTGAAGCTTTCTTT; cdr3_aa: CATSRDRGTGTEAFF
cdr3_length: 15; d_call: TRBD1; clone_size: once; v_call: TRBV18; j_call: TRBJ1-4; cdr3_nt: TGTGCCAGCTCACCTCCGGGACAGGGTAATGAAAAACTGTTTTTT; cdr3_aa: CASSPPGQGNEKLFF
cdr3_length: 15; d_call: .; clone_size: .; v_call: TRBV28; j_call: TRBJ2-2; cdr3_nt: TGTGCCAGCAGTCCCTTGGGGGCGACTACCGGGGAGCTGTTTTTT; cdr3_aa: CASSPLGATTGELFF
cdr3_length: 15; d_call: TRBD2; clone_size: .; v_call: TRBV7-3; j_call: TRBJ2-1; cdr3_nt: TGTGCCAGCAGCTCGGGTCTAGCGGCCTACAATGAGCAGTTCTTC; cdr3_aa: CASSSGLAAYNEQFF
cdr3_length: 14; d_call: TRBD1; clone_size: .; v_call: TRBV2; j_call: TRBJ1-2; cdr3_nt: TGTGCCTCTATTGAGACAGGGGCCGGGTATGGCTACACCTTC; cdr3_aa: CASIETGAGYGYTF
cdr3_length: 15; d_call: TRBD2; clone_size: .; v_call: TRBV6-1; j_call: TRBJ2-2; cdr3_nt: TGTGCCAGCATGCGGGGGGGGTCGAACACCGGGGAGCTGTTTTTT; cdr3_aa: CASMRGGSNTGELFF
cdr3_length: 15; d_call: .; clone_size: .; v_call: TRBV7-8; j_call: TRBJ1-2; cdr3_nt: TGTGCCAGCAGCTTAAGTTTTGGACAGTCATATGGCTACACCTTC; cdr3_aa: CASSLSFGQSYGYTF
cdr3_length: 14; d_call: TRBD1; clone_size: .; v_call: TRBV11-2; j_call: TRBJ1-2; cdr3_nt: TGTGCCAGCAGCTTAGAAAGGGCAGGGGGCGGCTACACCTTC; cdr3_aa: CASSLERAGGGYTF
cdr3_length: 13; d_call: .; clone_size: .; v_call: TRBV11-2; j_call: TRBJ1-1; cdr3_nt: TGTGCCAGCAGCACACAGATGAACACTGAAGCTTTCTTT; cdr3_aa: CASSTQMNTEAFF
cdr3_length: 14; d_call: TRBD1; clone_size: .; v_call: TRBV5-1; j_call: TRBJ1-4; cdr3_nt: TGCGCCAGCAGCTACAGGGGGCGCGGTGAAAAACTGTTTTTT; cdr3_aa: CASSYRGRGEKLFF
cdr3_length: 14; d_call: .; clone_size: .; v_call: TRBV6-1; j_call: TRBJ1-2; cdr3_nt: TGTGCCAGCAGTCCTTGGGGAGAGTCTGATGGCTACACCTTC; cdr3_aa: CASSPWGESDGYTF
cdr3_length: 15; d_call: TRBD2; clone_size: .; v_call: TRBV30; j_call: TRBJ2-7; cdr3_nt: TGTGCTCGAAACGAGGGCGGGAGGTCTATTTTAGAGCAGTACTTC; cdr3_aa: CARNEGGRSILEQYF
cdr3_length: 13; d_call: .; clone_size: .; v_call: TRBV5-5; j_call: TRBJ1-2; cdr3_nt: TGTGCCAGCAGCTTTCAGGGGCCGGTTGGCTACACCTTC; cdr3_aa: CASSFQGPVGYTF
cdr3_length: 15; d_call: TRBD2; clone_size: .; v_call: TRBV7-2; j_call: TRBJ2-3; cdr3_nt: TGTGCCAGCAGCTTGGGACTAGCGGGCACAGATACGCAGTATTTT; cdr3_aa: CASSLGLAGTDTQYF
cdr3_length: 12; d_call: .; clone_size: few; v_call: TRBV14; j_call: TRBJ1-2; cdr3_nt: TGTGCCAGCAGACACAACGAGGAAGCTTACACCTTC; cdr3_aa: CASRHNEEAYTF
cdr3_length: 12; d_call: .; clone_size: .; v_call: TRBV28; j_call: TRBJ1-2; cdr3_nt: TGTGCCAGCAGTTTAGGGTCGGAGCACTACACCTTC; cdr3_aa: CASSLGSEHYTF
cdr3_length: 17; d_call: TRBD1; clone_size: .; v_call: TRBV7-2; j_call: TRBJ2-7; cdr3_nt: TGTGCCAGCAGCTTAGCGACCGGTAGGACAGGGTTCTACGAGCAGTACTTC; cdr3_aa: CASSLATGRTGFYEQYF
cdr3_length: 16; d_call: TRBD1; clone_size: .; v_call: TRBV19; j_call: TRBJ1-3; cdr3_nt: TGTGCCAGTAGTCCTTGGGACAGTGGGGCTGGAAACACCATATATTTT; cdr3_aa: CASSPWDSGAGNTIYF
cdr3_length: 15; d_call: .; clone_size: once; v_call: TRBV28; j_call: TRBJ1-6; cdr3_nt: TGTGCCAGCAGCCGGGGTATCGCCTATAATTCACCCCTCCACTTT; cdr3_aa: CASSRGIAYNSPLHF
cdr3_length: 15; d_call: TRBD1; clone_size: .; v_call: TRBV19; j_call: TRBJ2-2; cdr3_nt: TGTGCCAGTAGTAGCGACAGGGTGGACACCGGGGAGCTGTTTTTT; cdr3_aa: CASSSDRVDTGELFF
cdr3_length: 16; d_call: TRBD2; clone_size: once; v_call: TRBV7-9; j_call: TRBJ2-1; cdr3_nt: TGTGCCAGCAGCTCCGAACTAGCGGGAGGGAGTAATGAGCAGTTCTTC; cdr3_aa: CASSSELAGGSNEQFF
cdr3_length: 13; d_call: .; clone_size: few; v_call: TRBV14; j_call: TRBJ1-1; cdr3_nt: TGTGCCAGCAGCCACAGGGAAAGGATTGAAGCTTTCTTT; cdr3_aa: CASSHRERIEAFF
cdr3_length: 14; d_call: TRBD1; clone_size: .; v_call: TRBV19; j_call: TRBJ1-5; cdr3_nt: TGTGCCACTCACGGGACAGGGGATAGTCAGCCCCAGCATTTT; cdr3_aa: CATHGTGDSQPQHF
cdr3_length: 15; d_call: .; clone_size: .; v_call: TRBV11-3; j_call: TRBJ1-4; cdr3_nt: TGTGCCAGCAGCGCTTGGACAGCCTCTCGAGAAAAACTGTTTTTT; cdr3_aa: CASSAWTASREKLFF
cdr3_length: 15; d_call: .; clone_size: .; v_call: TRBV23-1; j_call: TRBJ1-4; cdr3_nt: TGCGCCAGCAGTCAATCGCGGGAGGCAAATGAAAAACTGTTTTTT; cdr3_aa: CASSQSREANEKLFF
cdr3_length: 15; d_call: TRBD1; clone_size: .; v_call: TRBV27; j_call: TRBJ1-1; cdr3_nt: TGTGCCAGCAGACATGACAGGGGGGTGAACACTGAAGCTTTCTTT; cdr3_aa: CASRHDRGVNTEAFF
cdr3_length: 14; d_call: TRBD2; clone_size: few; v_call: TRBV27; j_call: TRBJ2-7; cdr3_nt: TGTGCCAGCCCCCTGAGCGGGATCTCCTACGAGCAGTACTTC; cdr3_aa: CASPLSGISYEQYF
cdr3_length: 15; d_call: TRBD1; clone_size: .; v_call: TRBV27; j_call: TRBJ2-7; cdr3_nt: TGTGCCAGCAGTCCGGGGACAGGAACCTACTACGAGCAGTACTTC; cdr3_aa: CASSPGTGTYYEQYF
cdr3_length: 17; d_call: TRBD2; clone_size: .; v_call: TRBV19; j_call: TRBJ2-7; cdr3_nt: TGTGCCAGTAGTATAGAAGTACTAGCGGGACCCTCTTACGAGCAGTACTTC; cdr3_aa: CASSIEVLAGPSYEQYF
cdr3_length: 15; d_call: TRBD1; clone_size: few; v_call: TRBV27; j_call: TRBJ2-5; cdr3_nt: TGTGCCACCCGACCGGCAGGGGGCTTCCAAGAGACCCAGTACTTC; cdr3_aa: CATRPAGGFQETQYF
cdr3_length: 13; d_call: TRBD2; clone_size: .; v_call: TRBV27; j_call: TRBJ2-1; cdr3_nt: TGTGCCAGCCGGGGGGGAGGACACAATGAGCAGTTCTTC; cdr3_aa: CASRGGGHNEQFF
cdr3_length: 13; d_call: .; clone_size: .; v_call: TRBV27; j_call: TRBJ2-1; cdr3_nt: TGTGCCAGCAGTTTAGGCAGGTACAATGAGCAGTTCTTC; cdr3_aa: CASSLGRYNEQFF
cdr3_length: 15; d_call: TRBD1; clone_size: once; v_call: TRBV7-2; j_call: TRBJ2-3; cdr3_nt: TGTGCCAGCAGCCGAGACAGGGGGCGCATAGATACGCAGTATTTT; cdr3_aa: CASSRDRGRIDTQYF
cdr3_length: 12; d_call: .; clone_size: few; v_call: TRBV15; j_call: TRBJ2-7; cdr3_nt: TGTGCCACCAGCAGAGATAACTACGAGCAGTACTTC; cdr3_aa: CATSRDNYEQYF
cdr3_length: 15; d_call: TRBD2; clone_size: .; v_call: TRBV7-2; j_call: TRBJ2-5; cdr3_nt: TGTGCCAGCAGCTTAGAGGGACTAGCATTGGAGACCCAGTACTTC; cdr3_aa: CASSLEGLALETQYF
cdr3_length: 15; d_call: TRBD1; clone_size: .; v_call: TRBV7-3; j_call: TRBJ1-3; cdr3_nt: TGTGCCAGCAGCCCGAACCCGGGACAGGGAAACACCATATATTTT; cdr3_aa: CASSPNPGQGNTIYF
cdr3_length: 22; d_call: .; clone_size: .; v_call: TRBV12-2; j_call: TRBJ2-7; cdr3_nt: TGTGCAAGTCGCTTAAGGCCGAATCCGGGGACTAGCGGGCTTTTCCCATCCTACGAGCAGTACTTC; cdr3_aa: CASRLRPNPGTSGLFPSYEQYF
cdr3_length: 16; d_call: .; clone_size: .; v_call: TRBV10-1; j_call: TRBJ2-2; cdr3_nt: TGCGCCAGCAGTGAGCAGGGTAGTAGTCGGACCGGGGAGCTGTTTTTT; cdr3_aa: CASSEQGSSRTGELFF
cdr3_length: 15; d_call: TRBD2; clone_size: few; v_call: TRBV28; j_call: TRBJ2-7; cdr3_nt: TGTGCCAGCAGTTTAAGACTAGCGGCCTCCTACGAGCAGTACTTC; cdr3_aa: CASSLRLAASYEQYF
cdr3_length: 17; d_call: .; clone_size: few; v_call: TRBV7-8; j_call: TRBJ2-7; cdr3_nt: TGTGCCAGCAGCTTAGTCGCTGGAGACAGGAAATACTACGAGCAGTACTTC; cdr3_aa: CASSLVAGDRKYYEQYF
cdr3_length: 20; d_call: .; clone_size: few; v_call: TRBV12-2; j_call: TRBJ2-3; cdr3_nt: TGTGCAAGTCGCTTAGCGGGAGGGGGGACCCCCCTTTACTACACAGATACGCAGTATTTT; cdr3_aa: CASRLAGGGTPLYYTDTQYF
cdr3_length: 16; d_call: TRBD2; clone_size: .; v_call: TRBV13; j_call: TRBJ2-1; cdr3_nt: TGTGCCAGCAGCGCGAGACTAGCGGAGGCTTACAATGAGCAGTTCTTC; cdr3_aa: CASSARLAEAYNEQFF
cdr3_length: 14; d_call: .; clone_size: .; v_call: TRBV9; j_call: TRBJ2-7; cdr3_nt: TGTGCCAGCAGCGTAGGGCCCGAGGGCTACGAGCAGTACTTC; cdr3_aa: CASSVGPEGYEQYF